Sequencing of this T cell receptor beta chain was carried out in a study of shared clonotypes between healthy human individuals. This clone was found once. The CDR3 is 14 residues long. V was pared by 4 bases and J by 7 bases, with 14 bases between. Germline V gives CDR1 SEHNR, CDR2 FQNEAQ (reference sequence). Clones were read by immunoSEQ multiplex PCR, and TCRdb kept only the in-frame ones, dropping some. The sample shows over a million clones, about 76% of them seen only once. The rearrangement uses TRBV7-9 and TRBJ2-1; D is ambiguous. The sample consisted of memory CD4+ T cells sorted from blood. Indicated subset: CD45RA-negative fraction. The sequence derives from a man younger than 30 in good health. Here the CDR3 reads CASSSIRSGNEQFF. CDR3 DNA sequence: TGTGCCAGCAGCTCGATCAGGTCAGGAAATGAGCAGTTCTTC.